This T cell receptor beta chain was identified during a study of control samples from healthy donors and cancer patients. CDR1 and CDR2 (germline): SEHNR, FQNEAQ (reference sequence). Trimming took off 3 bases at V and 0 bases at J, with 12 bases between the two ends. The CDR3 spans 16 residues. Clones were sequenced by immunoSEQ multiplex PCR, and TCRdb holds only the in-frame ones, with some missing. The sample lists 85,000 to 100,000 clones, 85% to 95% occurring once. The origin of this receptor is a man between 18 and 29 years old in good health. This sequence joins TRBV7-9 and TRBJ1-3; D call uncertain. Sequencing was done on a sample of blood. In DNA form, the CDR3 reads TGTGCCAGCAGCTTTTCGCTGATAGACTCTGGAAACACCATATATTTT. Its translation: CASSFSLIDSGNTIYF.